One and the same sample provided the 27 T cell receptor beta chains below, sequenced in a study of T cell responses to AZD1222 COVID-19 vaccine. Sequencing used immunoSEQ multiplex PCR; TCRdb keeps in-frame clones, though not all of them. This table holds approximately 180,000 clones, roughly 88% found once. Sequences were derived from peripheral blood, sampled on day 0 of AZD1222 vaccination. Receptors were obtained from an adult in good health.

This chain links TRBV18 with TRBJ2-5, with 11 bases identical to TRBD2. The CDR3 runs 19 residues. Per germline, CDR1 KGHSH and CDR2 LQKENI. With 5 bases clipped from V and 1 base from J, the junction kept 15 bases outside the gene matches. The CDR3 sequence: CASSLLAGDTKSLQETQYF. CDR3 DNA: TGTGCCAGCTCATTACTAGCGGGGGATACAAAAAGCCTCCAAGAGACCCAGTACTTC. Drawing the rest from reference TRBV18 and TRBJ2-5, the complete variable domain is NAGVMQNPRHLVRRRGQEARLRCSPMKGHSHVYWYRQLPEEGLKFMVYLQKENIIDESGMPKERFSAEFPKEGPSILRIQQVVRGDSAAYFCASSLLAGDTKSLQETQYFGPGTRLLVL.

The chain couples TRBV3-1 (or the pseudogene TRBV3-2) to TRBJ1-6; TRBD1 matches at 9 bases. CDR3 length: 14 amino acids. Germline CDR1 reads LGHDT; CDR2 reads YNNKEL (reference sequence). Trimming removed 1 base from V and 10 bases from J; junction bases left unmatched: 2. In DNA form, the CDR3 reads TGTGCCAGCAGCCAAGCGGACAGGGGATCACCCCTCCACTTT. This sequence encodes CASSQADRGSPLHF.

This rearrangement joins TRBV19 to TRBJ2-7; TRBD1 matches 9 bases. Germline CDR1 and CDR2: LNHDA and SQIVND (reference sequence). The CDR3 is made up of 15 amino acids. V shed 3 bases and J 3 bases; nucleotides not matched to a gene: 6. The CDR3, as DNA: TGTGCCAGTAGTATCGCCGGGACAGGGCTCTACGAGCAGTACTTC. This gives the protein CASSIAGTGLYEQYF.

The chain employs TRBV3-1 (or the pseudogene TRBV3-2) and TRBJ1-1, with D perhaps TRBD1 (5 bases). Trimming pared 4 bases from V and 0 bases from J, leaving 21 bases between. The CDR3 has 18 amino acids. CDR1 and CDR2 from the germline V gene are LGHDT and YNNKEL (reference sequence). CDR3 loop: CASSPYRQETNMNTEAFF. The CDR3, as DNA: TGTGCCAGCAGCCCCTACAGGCAAGAGACCAACATGAACACTGAAGCTTTCTTT.

The CDR3, as DNA: TGTGCCAGCAGCCCTGGGGGGGCCGGCTATGGCTACACCTTC. Protein product: CASSPGGAGYGYTF. J is TRBJ1-2 and V is TRBV7-3; D is possibly TRBD1 (6 bases). Per the germline V gene, CDR1 is SGHTA and CDR2 is FQGTGA. The CDR3 loop spans 14 amino acids. Trimming took 5 bases from V and 4 from J, leaving 14 bases between them.

The chain uses TRBV18 and TRBJ1-2; D might be TRBD1 (5 bases). The CDR3 consists of 14 residues. The germline V gene encodes CDR1 KGHSH and CDR2 LQKENI. The V gene lost 1 base and the J gene lost 6 bases, with 12 bases spanning the gap. This chain's CDR3 is CASSPLGQGHGYTF. CDR3 nucleotide sequence: TGTGCCAGCTCACCACTGGGGCAGGGTCATGGCTACACCTTC.

The chain recombines TRBV7-2 with TRBJ1-6; 8 bases fit TRBD1. Germline V gene lookup returns CDR1 SGHTA and CDR2 FQGNSA. With V trimmed by 4 bases and J by 8 bases, 10 bases remained unmatched. The CDR3 runs to 16 residues. CDR3: CASSSTGGRSHSPLHF. CDR3 in DNA: TGTGCCAGCAGCTCTACAGGGGGTCGCTCCCATTCACCCCTCCACTTT.

The chain recombines TRBV4-1 with TRBJ2-2, with D tentatively TRBD1 (7 bases). V lost 1 base to trimming and J lost 6 bases, with 12 bases between them. The CDR3 consists of 15 residues. Germline CDR1 is MGHRA and CDR2 is YSYEKL. The CDR3 region has the DNA TGCGCCAGCAGCCAAGGGGGCAGGGGGGCCGGGGAGCTGTTTTTT. Its protein product is CASSQGGRGAGELFF.

This clone was seen only once. The J gene is TRBJ2-2, the V gene TRBV27; D is unclear. The V gene's germline CDR1 is MNHEY and CDR2 SMNVEV (reference sequence). This CDR3 region has 15 residues. V was trimmed by 6 bases and J by 6 bases, leaving 17 bases between them. CDR3 in DNA: TGTGCCAGCAGGACATTTCTCCCAGTGTCCGGGGAGCTGTTTTTT. Protein sequence: CASRTFLPVSGELFF.

This chain's CDR3 is CATSRSPTRGSTEAFF. The CDR3 DNA reads as TGTGCCACCAGCAGATCCCCGACAAGGGGAAGCACTGAAGCTTTCTTT. The chain joins TRBV15 to TRBJ1-1; possibly TRBD1 for D (5 bases). The germline V gene has CDR1 LNHNV and CDR2 YYDKDF (reference sequence). The V gene lost 2 bases and the J gene lost 4 bases, with 17 bases spanning the gap. This CDR3 has 16 amino acids.

The chain carries TRBV9 and TRBJ1-4; a possible D gene is TRBD1 (5 bases). CDR1 SGDLS and CDR2 YYNGEE come from the germline V gene. The CDR3 contains 14 residues. Trimming removed 4 bases from V and 12 bases from J, with 19 bases in between. For the CDR3, the DNA is TGTGCCAGCAGCAAAAACTTGGGGACCGAAGAACTGTTTTTT. Translation: CASSKNLGTEELFF.

V usage is TRBV12-3 or TRBV12-4 and J usage is TRBJ1-3; D is unclear. CDR3 length: 11 amino acids. The ends were cut back, 10 bases at V and 0 bases at J, with 4 bases in the middle. CDR3 DNA: TGTGCCACCGGCTCTGGAAACACCATATATTTT. Translation gives CATGSGNTIYF.

The chain joins TRBV5-1 to TRBJ1-6; 10 bases map to TRBD1. CDR3 length: 19 residues. J lost 6 bases, V lost 0 bases, and 12 bases had no gene match. Germline CDR1 is SGHRS and CDR2 is YFSETQ. For the CDR3, the DNA is TGCGCCAGCAGCTTGGTACCCGGACAGGGGGTCGTGGGTAATTCACCCCTCCACTTT. Its translation is CASSLVPGQGVVGNSPLHF. The full variable domain, its missing parts supplied by reference TRBV5-1 and TRBJ1-6, is KAGVTQTPRYLIKTRGQQVTLSCSPISGHRSVSWYQQTPGQGLQFLFEYFSETQRNKGNFPGRFSGRQFSNSRSEMNVSTLELGDSALYLCASSLVPGQGVVGNSPLHFGNGTRLTVT.

The rearrangement uses TRBV7-9 and TRBJ2-5; D uncertain. This CDR3 spans 12 amino acids. Trimming left V 1 base short and J 4 bases short, with 4 bases between. Germline lookup yields CDR1 SEHNR and CDR2 FQNEAQ (reference sequence). CDR3 DNA sequence: TGTGCCAGCAGCTTAGTAGGAGAGACCCAGTACTTC. As protein: CASSLVGETQYF. The whole variable domain, remainder taken from reference TRBV7-9 and TRBJ2-5, is DTGVSQNPRHKITKRGQNVTFRCDPISEHNRLYWYRQTLGQGPEFLTYFQNEAQLEKSRLLSDRFSAERPKGSFSTLEIQRTEQGDSAMYLCASSLVGETQYFGPGTRLLVL.

This clone was counted only a few times. The genes are TRBV5-6 and TRBJ1-5; TRBD1 matches 7 bases. The CDR3 covers 14 residues. Germline assignment: CDR1 SGHDT and CDR2 YYEEEE. With 4 bases clipped from V and 6 bases from J, the junction kept 7 bases outside the gene matches. In DNA, the CDR3 is TGTGCCAGCAGCCTGACAGGGTCGAGTCAGCCCCAGCATTTT. This translates into CASSLTGSSQPQHF.

This clone was seen only a few times. The chain couples TRBV4-2 to TRBJ2-7, with 10 positions matching TRBD2. The CDR3 is made up of 16 amino acids. The germline V gene has CDR1 LGHNA and CDR2 YNFKEQ. The V gene end was trimmed by 0 bases and the J gene end by 4 bases; junction bases not matched to a gene: 6. Written as DNA, the CDR3 is TGTGCCAGCAGCCAAGATGTGCTAGCGGGGGATTACGAGCAGTACTTC. This sequence encodes CASSQDVLAGDYEQYF.

V gene TRBV29-1 combines with J gene TRBJ2-7; D is unclear. Per germline, CDR1 SQVTM and CDR2 ANQGSEA. Trimming left V 7 bases short and J 5 bases short, with 24 bases between. The length of the CDR3 is 15 residues. For the CDR3, the DNA is TGCAGCGGCAAACCTAACCCCATCGCGAACAACGAGCAGTACTTC. Amino acids: CSGKPNPIANNEQYF.

This chain uses TRBV11-2 with TRBJ2-7; D perhaps matches TRBD1 (6 bases). Trimming removed 1 base at V and 6 bases at J, with 7 bases between. CDR1 and CDR2 from the germline V gene are SGHAT and FQNNGV. The CDR3 totals 12 residues. Here the CDR3 DNA reads TGTGCCAGCAGCTTAGGGGGGCTCGAGCAGTACTTC. Its protein product is CASSLGGLEQYF.

The chain recombines TRBV10-2 with TRBJ1-4, with 11 bases fitting TRBD1. The junction had 8 bases not matched to a gene; V was cut back by 8 bases and J by 9 bases. CDR1 and CDR2 (germline): WSHSY, SAAADI. The CDR3 contains 14 residues. CDR3: CASSPGQGAKKLFF. CDR3 bases: TGCGCCAGCTCCCCCGGACAGGGGGCGAAAAAACTGTTTTTT.

This clone was picked up one time. The rearrangement links TRBV4-1 to TRBJ2-1; D is unclear. The germline V and J ends were trimmed by 0 bases and 4 bases, with 13 bases remaining between them. This CDR3 has 16 amino acids. Germline V gene data show CDR1 as MGHRA and CDR2 as YSYEKL. CDR3 sequence: CASSQELPLGYNEQFF. In DNA, the CDR3 is TGCGCCAGCAGCCAAGAGCTGCCGTTAGGGTACAATGAGCAGTTCTTC.

This chain uses TRBV14 with TRBJ1-1, with D possibly TRBD1 on 6 matching bases. V lost 5 bases to trimming and J lost 5 bases, with 18 bases between them. CDR1 is SGHDN, CDR2 FVKESK, per germline. The CDR3 is made up of 15 amino acids. The chain's CDR3 is CASSLYQGRGTEAFF. The CDR3 DNA reads as TGTGCCAGCAGCTTATACCAGGGAAGGGGGACTGAAGCTTTCTTT.

The J gene is TRBJ1-2, the V gene TRBV29-1; tentatively, D is TRBD1 (5 bases). Between the trimmed V and J ends, which lost 4 bases and 5 bases, there was a span of 11 bases. CDR1 SQVTM and CDR2 ANQGSEA come from the germline V gene. The CDR3 is made up of 12 amino acids. The CDR3 loop reads CSVVGAGYGYTF. CDR3 DNA: TGCAGCGTTGTAGGGGCCGGGTATGGCTACACCTTC.

V usage is TRBV5-1 and J usage is TRBJ2-3; D not certain. CDR1 SGHRS and CDR2 YFSETQ come from the germline V gene. CDR3 length equals 13 residues. V was shortened by 0 bases and J by 8 bases, with 10 bases between the two germline ends. The CDR3 sequence: CASSLGLTGTQYF. CDR3 DNA: TGCGCCAGCAGCTTGGGGTTAACGGGTACGCAGTATTTT.

As DNA, the CDR3 is TGTGCCAGCAGCTTAGCGTTGAGTTCCTCTAACTATGGCTACACCTTC. Its translation is CASSLALSSSNYGYTF. V usage is TRBV7-9 and J usage is TRBJ1-2, with D hard to call. V shed 0 bases and J shed 0 bases, with 11 bases lying between them. Germline-derived CDR1 and CDR2 are SEHNR and FQNEAQ (reference sequence). This CDR3 has 16 amino acids.

V and J are TRBV7-6 and TRBJ1-1; D not certain. The CDR3 is 16 residues long. CDR1 SGHVS and CDR2 FNYEAQ come from the germline V gene. V lost 0 bases and J lost 1, with 12 bases in between. CDR3 nucleotide sequence: TGTGCCAGCAGCTTAGCGACACAGATAACGAACACTGAAGCTTTCTTT. As protein: CASSLATQITNTEAFF. Variable domain in full (rest from reference TRBV7-6 and TRBJ1-1): GAGVSQSPRYKVTKRGQDVALRCDPISGHVSLYWYRQALGQGPEFLTYFNYEAQQDKSGLPNDRFSAERPEGSISTLTIQRTEQRDSAMYRCASSLATQITNTEAFFGQGTRLTVV.

CDR3 sequence reads: CASSHRSGGAFFGNEQFF. CDR3 bases: TGTGCCAGCAGCCACCGAAGCGGGGGGGCCTTCTTCGGTAATGAGCAGTTCTTC. The chain carries TRBV14 and TRBJ2-1; 10 bases align to TRBD2. Trimming took 3 bases from V and 7 from J; bases not matched to a gene: 15. The CDR3 is made up of 18 amino acids. Germline CDR1 and CDR2: SGHDN and FVKESK.

V usage is TRBV5-6 and J usage is TRBJ2-7, with no clear D. Germline V gene sequence: CDR1 SGHDT, CDR2 YYEEEE. Trimming removed 2 bases from V and 3 bases from J, with 9 bases in between. CDR3 length: 13 amino acids. CDR3 protein: CASSFTLDYEQYF. CDR3 in DNA: TGTGCCAGCAGCTTTACCCTGGACTACGAGCAGTACTTC.